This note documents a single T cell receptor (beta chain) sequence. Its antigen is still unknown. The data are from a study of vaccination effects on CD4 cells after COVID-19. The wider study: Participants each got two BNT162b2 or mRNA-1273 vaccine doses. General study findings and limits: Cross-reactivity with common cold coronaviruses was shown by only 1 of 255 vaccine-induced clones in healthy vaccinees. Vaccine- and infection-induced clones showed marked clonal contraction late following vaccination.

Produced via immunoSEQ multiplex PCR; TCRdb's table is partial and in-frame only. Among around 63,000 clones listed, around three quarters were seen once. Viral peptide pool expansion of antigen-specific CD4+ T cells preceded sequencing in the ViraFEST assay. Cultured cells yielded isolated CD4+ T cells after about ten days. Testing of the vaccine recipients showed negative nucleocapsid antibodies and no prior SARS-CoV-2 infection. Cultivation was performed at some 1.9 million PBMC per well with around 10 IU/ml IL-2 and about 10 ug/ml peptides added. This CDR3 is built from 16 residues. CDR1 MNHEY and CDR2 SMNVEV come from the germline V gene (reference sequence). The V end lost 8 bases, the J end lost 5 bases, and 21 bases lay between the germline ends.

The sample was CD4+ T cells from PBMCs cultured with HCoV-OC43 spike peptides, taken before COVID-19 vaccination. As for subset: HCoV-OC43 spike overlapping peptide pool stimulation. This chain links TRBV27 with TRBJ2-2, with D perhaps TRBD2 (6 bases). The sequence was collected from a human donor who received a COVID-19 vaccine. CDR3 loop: CASRPTSGGPTGELFF. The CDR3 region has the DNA TGTGCCAGCCGTCCGACCAGCGGAGGGCCGACCGGGGAGCTGTTTTTT.